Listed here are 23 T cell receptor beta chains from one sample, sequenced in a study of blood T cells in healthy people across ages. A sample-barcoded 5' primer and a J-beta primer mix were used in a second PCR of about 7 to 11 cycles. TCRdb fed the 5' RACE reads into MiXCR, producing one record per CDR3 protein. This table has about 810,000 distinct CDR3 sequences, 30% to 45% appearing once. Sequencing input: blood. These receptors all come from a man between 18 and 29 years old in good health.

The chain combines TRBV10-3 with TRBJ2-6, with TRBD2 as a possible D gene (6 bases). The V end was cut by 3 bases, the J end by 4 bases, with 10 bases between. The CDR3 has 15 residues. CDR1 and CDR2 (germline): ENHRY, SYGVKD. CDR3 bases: TGTGCCATCAGTGAAGCGAGCGGGGGGGCCAACGTCCTGACTTTC. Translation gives CAISEASGGANVLTF.

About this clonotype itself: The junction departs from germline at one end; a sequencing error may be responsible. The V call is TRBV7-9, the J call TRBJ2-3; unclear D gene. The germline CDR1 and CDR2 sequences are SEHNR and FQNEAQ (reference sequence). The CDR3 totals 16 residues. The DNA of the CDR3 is TGTGCCAGCAGCCGCACGGACGGCTCCTCGGCAGATATGCAGTATTTT. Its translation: CASSRTDGSSADMQYF.

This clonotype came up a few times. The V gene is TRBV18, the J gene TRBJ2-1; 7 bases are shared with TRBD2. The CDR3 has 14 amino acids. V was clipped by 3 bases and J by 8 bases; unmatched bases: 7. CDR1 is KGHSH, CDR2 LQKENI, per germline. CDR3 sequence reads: CASSPQTSLYEQFF. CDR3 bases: TGTGCCAGCTCACCCCAGACTAGCTTGTATGAGCAGTTCTTC. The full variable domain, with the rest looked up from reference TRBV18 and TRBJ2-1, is NAGVMQNPRHLVRRRGQEARLRCSPMKGHSHVYWYRQLPEEGLKFMVYLQKENIIDESGMPKERFSAEFPKEGPSILRIQQVVRGDSAAYFCASSPQTSLYEQFFGPGTRLTVL.

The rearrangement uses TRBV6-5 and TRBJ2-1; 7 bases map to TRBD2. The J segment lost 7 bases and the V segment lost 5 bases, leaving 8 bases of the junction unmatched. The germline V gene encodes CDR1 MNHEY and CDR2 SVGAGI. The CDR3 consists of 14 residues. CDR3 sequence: CASSEQAGLNEQFF. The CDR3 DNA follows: TGTGCCAGCAGTGAGCAAGCGGGACTGAATGAGCAGTTCTTC.

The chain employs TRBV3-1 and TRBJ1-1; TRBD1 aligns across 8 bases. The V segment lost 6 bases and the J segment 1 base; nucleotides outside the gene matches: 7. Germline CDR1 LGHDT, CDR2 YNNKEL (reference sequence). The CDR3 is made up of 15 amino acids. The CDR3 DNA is TGTGCCAGCAGGCAAACCGGGACAGGGAACACTGAAGCTTTCTTT. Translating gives CASRQTGTGNTEAFF.

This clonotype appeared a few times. This chain's CDR3 is CASSLRAGGGTEAFF. The CDR3 nucleotides are TGTGCCAGCAGCTTACGTGCAGGGGGGGGCACTGAAGCTTTCTTT. The chain is built from TRBV7-2 and TRBJ1-1, with 7 bases identical to TRBD1. Losses at the gene ends were 2 bases for V and 4 bases for J; bases not matched to a gene: 7. The length of the CDR3 is 15 residues. CDR1 and CDR2 from the germline V gene are SGHTA and FQGNSA.

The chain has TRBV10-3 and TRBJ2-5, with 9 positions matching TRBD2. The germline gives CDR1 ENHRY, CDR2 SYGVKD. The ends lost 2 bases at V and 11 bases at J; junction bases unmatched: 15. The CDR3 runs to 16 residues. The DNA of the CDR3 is TGTGCCATCAGTGAGGAGGGGCGGGGGGGCGTTAATGAGCAGTACTTC. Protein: CAISEEGRGGVNEQYF.

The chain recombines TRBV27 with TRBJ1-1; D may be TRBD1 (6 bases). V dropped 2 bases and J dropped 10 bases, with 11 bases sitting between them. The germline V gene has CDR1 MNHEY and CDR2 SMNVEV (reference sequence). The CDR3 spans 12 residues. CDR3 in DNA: TGTGCCAGCAGTTTAGGGGAGGGGGGAGCTTTCTTT. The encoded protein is CASSLGEGGAFF.

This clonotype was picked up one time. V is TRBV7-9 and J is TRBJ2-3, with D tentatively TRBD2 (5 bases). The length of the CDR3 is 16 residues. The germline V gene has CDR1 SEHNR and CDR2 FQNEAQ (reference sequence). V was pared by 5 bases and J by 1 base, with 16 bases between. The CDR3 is CASSLEPAARTDTQYF. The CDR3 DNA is TGTGCCAGCAGCCTCGAACCAGCGGCCCGCACAGATACGCAGTATTTT.

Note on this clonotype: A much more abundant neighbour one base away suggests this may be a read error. The DNA for the CDR3 is TGCAGCGTTGGCCCGCCCCCGATTTACAATGAGCAGTACTTC. Protein sequence: CSVGPPPIYNEQYF. This sequence joins TRBV29-1 and TRBJ2-5, with unresolved D. The CDR3 has 14 amino acids. Germline V gives CDR1 SQVTM, CDR2 ANQGSEA. V was cut by 4 bases and J by 11 bases, with 23 bases left in between.

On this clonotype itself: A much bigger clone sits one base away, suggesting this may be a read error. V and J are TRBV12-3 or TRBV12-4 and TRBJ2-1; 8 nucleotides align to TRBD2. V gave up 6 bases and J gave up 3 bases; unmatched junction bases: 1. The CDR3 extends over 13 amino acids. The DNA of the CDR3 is TGTGCCAGCAGCGGGAGGGACTACAATGAGCAGTTCTTC. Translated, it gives CASSGRDYNEQFF.

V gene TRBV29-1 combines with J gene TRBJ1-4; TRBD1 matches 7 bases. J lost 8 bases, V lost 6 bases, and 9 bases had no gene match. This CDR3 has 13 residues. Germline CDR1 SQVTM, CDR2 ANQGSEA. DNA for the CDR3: TGCAGCGTCGACGGGGCAGGGGGGGAAAAACTGTTTTTT. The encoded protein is CSVDGAGGEKLFF.

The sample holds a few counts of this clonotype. The DNA for the CDR3 is TGTGCCAGCAGCCCCGAGTTGGGCTGGGAGCAGTACTTC. Translating gives CASSPELGWEQYF. The J gene is TRBJ2-5, the V gene TRBV7-9, with D tentatively TRBD2 (5 bases). This CDR3 contains 13 residues. The ends were cut back, 5 bases at V and 11 bases at J, with 18 bases in the middle. Germline V gives CDR1 SEHNR, CDR2 FQNEAQ (reference sequence).

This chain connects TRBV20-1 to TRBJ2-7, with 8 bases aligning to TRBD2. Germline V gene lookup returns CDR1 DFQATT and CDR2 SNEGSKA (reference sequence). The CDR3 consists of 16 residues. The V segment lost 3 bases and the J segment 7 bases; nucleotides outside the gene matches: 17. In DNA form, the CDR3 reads TGCAGTGCTAGGGTTACTAGCGGACCCTACTACAATGAGCAGTACTTC. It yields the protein CSARVTSGPYYNEQYF.

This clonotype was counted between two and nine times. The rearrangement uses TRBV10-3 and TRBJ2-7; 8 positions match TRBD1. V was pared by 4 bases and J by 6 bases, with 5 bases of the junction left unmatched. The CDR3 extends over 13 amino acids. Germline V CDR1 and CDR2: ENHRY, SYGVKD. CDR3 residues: CAISGTGQSEQYF. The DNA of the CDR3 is TGTGCCATCAGTGGGACAGGGCAGTCCGAGCAGTACTTC.

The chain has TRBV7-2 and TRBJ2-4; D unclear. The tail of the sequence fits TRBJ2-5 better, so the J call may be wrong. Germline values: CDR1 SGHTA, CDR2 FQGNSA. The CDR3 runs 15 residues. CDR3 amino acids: CASSATAPEFGTQYF. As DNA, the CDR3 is TGTGCCAGCAGCGCCACCGCACCCGAGTTCGGGACCCAGTACTTC.

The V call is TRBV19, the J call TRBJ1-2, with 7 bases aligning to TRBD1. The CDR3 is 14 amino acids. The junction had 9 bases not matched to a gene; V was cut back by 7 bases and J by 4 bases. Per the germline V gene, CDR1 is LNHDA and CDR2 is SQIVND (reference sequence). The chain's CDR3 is CASTGTVSGYGYTF. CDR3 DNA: TGTGCCAGTACGGGGACAGTAAGTGGCTATGGCTACACCTTC. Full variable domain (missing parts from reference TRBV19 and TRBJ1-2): DGGITQSPKYLFRKEGQNVTLSCEQNLNHDAMYWYRQDPGQGLRLIYYSQIVNDFQKGDIAEGYSVSREKKESFPLTVTSAQKNPTAFYLCASTGTVSGYGYTFGSGTRLTVV.

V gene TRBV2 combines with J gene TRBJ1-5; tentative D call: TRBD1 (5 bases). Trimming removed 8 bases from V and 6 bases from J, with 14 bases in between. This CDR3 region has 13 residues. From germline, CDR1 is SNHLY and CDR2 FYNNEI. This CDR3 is CASGVQGFQPQHF. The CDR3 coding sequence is TGTGCCAGCGGGGTGCAGGGCTTTCAGCCCCAGCATTTT.

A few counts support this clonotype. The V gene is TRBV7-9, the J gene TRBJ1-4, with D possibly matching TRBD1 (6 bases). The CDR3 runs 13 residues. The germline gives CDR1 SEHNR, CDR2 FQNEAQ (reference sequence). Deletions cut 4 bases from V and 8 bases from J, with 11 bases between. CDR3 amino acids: CASSSGQYEKLFF. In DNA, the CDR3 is TGTGCCAGCAGCTCAGGACAGTACGAAAAACTGTTTTTT.

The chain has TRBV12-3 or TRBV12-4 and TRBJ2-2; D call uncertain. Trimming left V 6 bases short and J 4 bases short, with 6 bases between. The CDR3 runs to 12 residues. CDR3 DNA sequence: TGTGCCAGCAGGTATCTCACCGGGGAGCTGTTTTTT. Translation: CASRYLTGELFF.

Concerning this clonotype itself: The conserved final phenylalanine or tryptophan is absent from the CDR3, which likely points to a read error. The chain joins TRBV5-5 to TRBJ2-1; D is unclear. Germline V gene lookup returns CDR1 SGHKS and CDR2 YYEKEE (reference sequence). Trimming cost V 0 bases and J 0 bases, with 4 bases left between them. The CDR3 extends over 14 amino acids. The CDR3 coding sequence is TGTGCCAGCAGCTTGGACCGCTCCTACAATGAGCAGTTCGTC. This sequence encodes CASSLDRSYNEQFV.

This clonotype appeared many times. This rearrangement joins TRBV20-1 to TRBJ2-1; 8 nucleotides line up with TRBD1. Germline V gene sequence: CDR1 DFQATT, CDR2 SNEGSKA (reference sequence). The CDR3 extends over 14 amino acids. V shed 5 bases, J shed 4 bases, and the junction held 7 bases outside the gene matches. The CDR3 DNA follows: TGCAGTGCTCGTGGGACAGGCGGGTACAATGAGCAGTTCTTC. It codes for CSARGTGGYNEQFF.

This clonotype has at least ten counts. For the CDR3, the DNA is TGCAGCGCACTACTCGACAACTCCTACGAGCAGTACTTC. As protein: CSALLDNSYEQYF. The V call is TRBV29-1, the J call TRBJ2-7; D is unresolved. The CDR3 consists of 13 residues. Deletions cut 7 bases from V and 0 bases from J, with 13 bases between. CDR1 is SQVTM and CDR2 is ANQGSEA in the germline V gene.